The rows below give T cell receptor beta chains drawn from one sample of a study of blood T cell repertoires in COVID-19. TCRdb's table, derived via immunoSEQ multiplex PCR, lists solely in-frame clones and lacks some. The data contain a few hundred thousand clones, just under 90% of them singletons. Sequencing was done on a sample of peripheral blood. These TCRs come from a man aged 55 to 70 who had recovered from COVID-19. The CDR3 runs from the conserved cysteine through the conserved F or W. The D gene is left open where the match is weak. Clone size is stated in some rows and not others, as once, few, many or a class when expanded.

CDR3 length: 13; clone size: -; D gene: TRBD1; J gene: TRBJ2-7; V gene: TRBV6-2/TRBV6-3; CDR3 protein: CASSWDSPYEQYF; CDR3 DNA: TGTGCCAGCAGTTGGGACAGCCCGTACGAGCAGTACTTC
CDR3 length: 16; clone size: -; D gene: -; J gene: TRBJ1-5; V gene: TRBV6-1; CDR3 protein: CASSEGQHLNDQPQHF; CDR3 DNA: TGTGCCAGCAGTGAAGGTCAACATCTGAACGATCAGCCCCAGCATTTT
CDR3 length: 13; clone size: -; D gene: -; J gene: TRBJ1-2; V gene: TRBV30; CDR3 protein: CAWSAGDLYGYTF; CDR3 DNA: TGTGCCTGGAGTGCAGGGGACCTCTATGGCTACACCTTC
CDR3 length: 14; clone size: -; D gene: TRBD1; J gene: TRBJ2-1; V gene: TRBV28; CDR3 protein: CASSLRDRVGGQFF; CDR3 DNA: TGTGCCAGCAGTCTCCGGGACAGGGTCGGGGGTCAGTTCTTC
CDR3 length: 17; clone size: -; D gene: TRBD1; J gene: TRBJ1-1; V gene: TRBV28; CDR3 protein: CATGGQGEAGWGTEAFF; CDR3 DNA: TGTGCCACCGGGGGCCAGGGGGAGGCGGGATGGGGCACTGAAGCTTTCTTT
CDR3 length: 14; clone size: -; D gene: -; J gene: TRBJ2-5; V gene: TRBV5-4; CDR3 protein: CASSLQTRVETQYF; CDR3 DNA: TGTGCCAGCAGCTTGCAAACTAGAGTAGAGACCCAGTACTTC
CDR3 length: 15; clone size: -; D gene: -; J gene: TRBJ2-5; V gene: TRBV3-1/TRBV3-2; CDR3 protein: CASSQFLAMGETQYF; CDR3 DNA: TGTGCCAGCAGCCAATTTCTAGCGATGGGTGAGACCCAGTACTTC
CDR3 length: 13; clone size: -; D gene: -; J gene: TRBJ1-1; V gene: TRBV3-1/TRBV3-2; CDR3 protein: CASSLSGKTEAFF; CDR3 DNA: TGTGCCAGCAGCCTGTCAGGTAAGACTGAAGCTTTCTTT
CDR3 length: 15; clone size: -; D gene: TRBD2; J gene: TRBJ2-1; V gene: TRBV19; CDR3 protein: CASRGFGGSGDEQFF; CDR3 DNA: TGTGCCAGTAGGGGATTTGGAGGGAGCGGGGATGAGCAGTTCTTC
CDR3 length: 13; clone size: few; D gene: TRBD1; J gene: TRBJ1-4; V gene: TRBV30; CDR3 protein: CACRDRGQEKLFF; CDR3 DNA: TGTGCCTGCCGGGACAGGGGGCAAGAGAAGCTGTTTTTT
CDR3 length: 14; clone size: -; D gene: -; J gene: TRBJ2-5; V gene: TRBV11-1; CDR3 protein: CASSLTRAAETQYF; CDR3 DNA: TGTGCCAGCAGCTTAACGAGGGCTGCGGAGACCCAGTACTTC
CDR3 length: 15; clone size: few; D gene: TRBD1; J gene: TRBJ1-5; V gene: TRBV7-2; CDR3 protein: CASSSGQGNNQPQHF; CDR3 DNA: TGTGCCAGCAGCTCGGGACAGGGGAACAATCAGCCCCAGCATTTT
CDR3 length: 14; clone size: -; D gene: TRBD1; J gene: TRBJ1-4; V gene: TRBV30; CDR3 protein: CAWGQGATNEKLFF; CDR3 DNA: TGTGCCTGGGGACAGGGGGCGACTAATGAAAAACTGTTTTTT
CDR3 length: 16; clone size: -; D gene: -; J gene: TRBJ1-4; V gene: TRBV5-1; CDR3 protein: CASSLGRPDYNEKLFF; CDR3 DNA: TGCGCCAGCAGCTTAGGGAGGCCGGACTATAATGAAAAACTGTTTTTT
CDR3 length: 13; clone size: -; D gene: -; J gene: TRBJ2-2; V gene: TRBV5-5; CDR3 protein: CASSLSERGELFF; CDR3 DNA: TGTGCCAGCAGCTTGTCCGAGAGAGGGGAGCTGTTTTTT
CDR3 length: 11; clone size: -; D gene: -; J gene: TRBJ2-7; V gene: TRBV6-6; CDR3 protein: CASNGAYEQYF; CDR3 DNA: TGTGCCAGCAACGGAGCGTACGAGCAGTACTTC
CDR3 length: 13; clone size: once; D gene: -; J gene: TRBJ1-1; V gene: TRBV7-9; CDR3 protein: CASSYRDIGEAFF; CDR3 DNA: TGTGCCAGCAGCTATAGGGACATCGGTGAAGCTTTCTTT